The subject of this entry is one T cell receptor (beta chain). These data come from a study of identical twins. TCRdb re-called the 5' RACE reads through MiXCR, storing one row per CDR3 protein. The profile shows roughly 1.6 million distinct CDR3 sequences, around 29% of them singletons. Sequencing was done on a sample of cord blood. This receptor was obtained from a newborn girl in good health.

The chain's CDR3 is CASSLGGSPSHNEQYF. As DNA, the CDR3 is TGCGCCAGCAGCTTGGGAGGGTCGCCTAGTCACAATGAGCAGTACTTC. The V and J genes are TRBV5-1 and TRBJ2-7, with TRBD2 as a possible D gene (5 bases). The V gene's germline CDR1 is SGHRS and CDR2 YFSETQ. This CDR3 has 16 residues. V gave up 0 bases and J gave up 7 bases, with 20 bases separating them.